A selection of T cell receptor beta chains follows, all from one sample in a study of T cell clones after liver transplantation. The table came from immunoSEQ multiplex PCR; TCRdb's copy has only in-frame clones and leaves some out. The data hold about 120,000 clones, with around nine tenths observed a single time. Sequences were derived from CD4+ T cells from blood, sampled 12 months after liver transplant. The receptors shown here come from a human patient who received a liver transplant. The graft donor may be the source of some T cells. Both conserved end residues are part of each CDR3. A D gene is named only where the DNA matches it firmly. The listing skips clone size in some rows; elsewhere it reads once, few, many or a size class.

D gene	V gene	clone size	J gene	CDR3 protein	CDR3 DNA
.	TRBV5-1	.	TRBJ2-5	CASSLELQGYGETQYF	TGCGCCAGCAGCTTGGAGCTCCAGGGATATGGGGAGACCCAGTACTTC
.	TRBV29-1	.	TRBJ1-5	CRDLPYQPQHF	TGCAGAGATCTCCCTTATCAGCCCCAGCATTTT
.	TRBV5-4	.	TRBJ2-1	CASSPPGRRHYNEQFF	TGTGCCAGCAGCCCGCCGGGTCGGCGCCACTACAATGAGCAGTTCTTC
.	TRBV5-5	.	TRBJ2-7	CASSSMPTGTTYEQYF	TGTGCCAGCAGCTCGATGCCGACAGGGACTACCTACGAGCAGTACTTC
TRBD2	TRBV10-3	few	TRBJ2-2	CAISVTSGRPGPGELFF	TGTGCCATCAGTGTGACTAGCGGGAGGCCGGGACCCGGGGAGCTGTTTTTT
.	TRBV5-8	.	TRBJ1-2	CASSLVGNYGYTF	TGTGCCAGCAGCTTAGTCGGAAACTATGGCTACACCTTC
.	TRBV6-4	few	TRBJ1-2	CASSDSGRRGSYGYTF	TGTGCCAGCAGTGACTCTGGTCGGAGGGGGTCCTATGGCTACACCTTC
TRBD2	TRBV5-6	.	TRBJ2-1	CASSLMGGPSNEQFF	TGTGCCAGCAGCTTAATGGGAGGGCCTTCCAATGAGCAGTTCTTC
TRBD2	TRBV5-4	.	TRBJ2-1	CASSFGLAGVGSYNEQFF	TGTGCCAGCAGTTTCGGACTAGCGGGAGTCGGCTCCTACAATGAGCAGTTCTTC
TRBD1	TRBV28	.	TRBJ1-5	CASRHRGQGQPQHF	TGTGCCAGCAGGCACAGGGGGCAAGGTCAGCCCCAGCATTTT
.	TRBV9	.	TRBJ1-4	CASSLGVRVGEKLFF	TGTGCCAGCAGCCTAGGGGTCAGGGTGGGTGAAAAACTGTTTTTT
.	TRBV7-3	.	TRBJ2-1	CASSFYPPYNEQFF	TGTGCCAGCAGCTTCTATCCACCATACAATGAGCAGTTCTTC
TRBD2	TRBV19	once	TRBJ2-7	CASSIGLIAGVYEQYF	TGTGCCAGTAGTATAGGACTTATAGCGGGAGTCTACGAGCAGTACTTC
.	TRBV30	.	TRBJ2-7	CAWSVPSGQYF	TGTGCCTGGAGTGTACCATCCGGGCAGTACTTC
.	TRBV19	.	TRBJ2-7	CASSNDGSEQYF	TGTGCCAGTAGCAACGACGGCTCCGAGCAGTACTTC
.	TRBV7-2	.	TRBJ2-4	CASSLVRVENIQYF	TGTGCCAGCAGCTTAGTACGGGTTGAAAACATTCAGTACTTC
TRBD2	TRBV5-4	.	TRBJ2-3	CASRGGTSGSTDTQYF	TGTGCCAGCAGGGGAGGGACTAGCGGAAGCACAGATACGCAGTATTTT
.	TRBV6-1	.	TRBJ1-2	CASSEGGGFYGYTF	TGTGCCAGCAGTGAAGGGGGGGGCTTCTATGGCTACACCTTC
.	TRBV4-1	.	TRBJ1-4	CASSQLRRMEKLFF	TGCGCCAGCAGCCAATTACGGCGAATGGAAAAACTGTTTTTT
TRBD2	TRBV9	.	TRBJ2-7	CASSVAAGGPFEQYF	TGTGCCAGCAGCGTAGCGGCGGGAGGGCCTTTCGAGCAGTACTTC
.	TRBV28	.	TRBJ1-4	CASSPPATEKLFF	TGTGCCAGCAGCCCACCGGCGACTGAAAAACTGTTTTTT
.	TRBV19	.	TRBJ2-1	CASMAYVDSYNEQFF	TGTGCCAGTATGGCCTACGTTGACTCCTACAATGAGCAGTTCTTC
TRBD2	TRBV7-2	.	TRBJ2-1	CAAGGSGYNEQFF	TGTGCCGCGGGGGGGAGCGGCTACAATGAGCAGTTCTTC
TRBD1	TRBV5-1	.	TRBJ2-5	CASSLRPDRAETQYF	TGCGCCAGCAGCTTGCGCCCTGACAGGGCAGAGACCCAGTACTTC
.	TRBV2	.	TRBJ2-1	CASTTTGRIEQFF	TGTGCCAGCACCACTACTGGGAGGATTGAGCAGTTCTTC
.	TRBV7-2	.	TRBJ2-7	CASSFRQAGWQYF	TGTGCCAGCAGCTTCCGGCAGGCAGGCTGGCAGTACTTC